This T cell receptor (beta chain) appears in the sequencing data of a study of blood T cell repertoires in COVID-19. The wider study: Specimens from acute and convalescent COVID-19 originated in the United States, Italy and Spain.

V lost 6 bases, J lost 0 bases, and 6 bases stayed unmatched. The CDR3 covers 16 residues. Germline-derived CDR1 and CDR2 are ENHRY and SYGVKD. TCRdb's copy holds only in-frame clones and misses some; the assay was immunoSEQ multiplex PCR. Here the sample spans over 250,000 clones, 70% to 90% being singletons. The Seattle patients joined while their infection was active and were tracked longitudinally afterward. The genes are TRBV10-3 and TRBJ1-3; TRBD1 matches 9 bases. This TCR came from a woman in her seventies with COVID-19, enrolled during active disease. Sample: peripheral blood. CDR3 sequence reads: CAISGTGRPSGNTIYF. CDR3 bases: TGTGCCATCAGCGGGACAGGGAGGCCCTCTGGAAACACCATATATTTT.